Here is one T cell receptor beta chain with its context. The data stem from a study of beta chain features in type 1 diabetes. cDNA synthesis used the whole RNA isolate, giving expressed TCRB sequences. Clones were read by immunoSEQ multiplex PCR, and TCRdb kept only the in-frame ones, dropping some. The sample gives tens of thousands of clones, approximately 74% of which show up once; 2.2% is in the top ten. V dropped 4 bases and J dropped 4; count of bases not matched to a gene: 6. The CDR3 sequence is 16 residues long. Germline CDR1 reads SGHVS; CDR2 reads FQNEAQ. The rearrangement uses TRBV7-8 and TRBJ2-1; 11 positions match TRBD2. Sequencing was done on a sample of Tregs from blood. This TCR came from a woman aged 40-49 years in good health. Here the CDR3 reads CASSSGTSGSYNEQFF. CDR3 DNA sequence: TGTGCCAGCAGCTCCGGGACTAGCGGATCTTACAATGAGCAGTTCTTC.